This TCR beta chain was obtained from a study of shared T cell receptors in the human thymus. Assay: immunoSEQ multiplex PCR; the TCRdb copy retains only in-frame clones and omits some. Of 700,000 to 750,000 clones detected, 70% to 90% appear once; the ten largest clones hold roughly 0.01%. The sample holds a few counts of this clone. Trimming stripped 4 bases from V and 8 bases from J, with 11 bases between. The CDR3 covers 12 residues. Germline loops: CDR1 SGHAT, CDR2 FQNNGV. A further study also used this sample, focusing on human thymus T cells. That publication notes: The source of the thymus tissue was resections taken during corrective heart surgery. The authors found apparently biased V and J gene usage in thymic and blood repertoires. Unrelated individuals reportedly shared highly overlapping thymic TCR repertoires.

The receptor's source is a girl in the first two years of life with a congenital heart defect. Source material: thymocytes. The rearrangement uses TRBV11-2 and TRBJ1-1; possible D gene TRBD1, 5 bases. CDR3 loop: CASSSQGGEAFF. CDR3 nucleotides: TGTGCCAGCAGCTCCCAGGGAGGGGAAGCTTTCTTT.